The 16 T cell receptor beta chains in this list originate from one sample, sequenced in a study of shared clonotypes between healthy human individuals. Produced via immunoSEQ multiplex PCR; TCRdb's table is partial and in-frame only. The sample contains hundreds of thousands of clones, 90% to 95% of which appear only once. CD45RO-negative, CCR7-positively selected cells formed the naive CD8 fraction, excluding terminally differentiated effector memory CD45RA+ cells. Sequencing was carried out using naive CD8+ T cells sorted from blood. These receptor sequences come from a man younger than 45 in good health.

The rearrangement links TRBV18 to TRBJ2-1, with unresolved D. The ends were cut back, 2 bases at V and 3 bases at J, with 5 bases in the middle. Germline CDR1 is KGHSH and CDR2 is LQKENI. This CDR3 has 13 residues. The CDR3 protein is CASSPVGYNEQFF. The CDR3 nucleotides read TGTGCCAGCTCACCAGTAGGCTACAATGAGCAGTTCTTC. The full variable domain, completed using reference TRBV18 and TRBJ2-1, is NAGVMQNPRHLVRRRGQEARLRCSPMKGHSHVYWYRQLPEEGLKFMVYLQKENIIDESGMPKERFSAEFPKEGPSILRIQQVVRGDSAAYFCASSPVGYNEQFFGPGTRLTVL.

V usage is TRBV4-3 and J usage is TRBJ2-2; D not resolved. Per germline, CDR1 LGHNA and CDR2 YSLEER. Trimming took off 0 bases at V and 2 bases at J, with 1 base between the two ends. The CDR3 contains 13 residues. DNA for the CDR3: TGCGCCAGCAGCCAAGAAAACACCGGGGAGCTGTTTTTT. Protein: CASSQENTGELFF.

The chain links TRBV9 to TRBJ1-1; D gene unclear. This CDR3 is built from 15 residues. V lost 3 bases and J lost 4, with 16 bases in between. Germline assignment: CDR1 SGDLS and CDR2 YYNGEE. CDR3 nucleotide sequence: TGTGCCAGCAGCGCGTCGCCCCTCAGCGGCACTGAAGCTTTCTTT. Its protein product is CASSASPLSGTEAFF.

In this sample, this clone turned up many times. V gene TRBV6-4 combines with J gene TRBJ2-2; the D gene is possibly TRBD1 (6 bases). The CDR3 spans 14 residues. Germline values: CDR1 MRHNA, CDR2 SNTAGT. V dropped 2 bases and J dropped 2 bases, with 6 bases sitting between them. CDR3 nucleotide sequence: TGTGCCAGCAGTGACGGGACAAACACCGGGGAGCTGTTTTTT. Its translation is CASSDGTNTGELFF.

The chain couples TRBV7-9 to TRBJ2-3; no clear D. CDR3 length equals 14 residues. Germline V gene data show CDR1 as SEHNR and CDR2 as FQNEAQ (reference sequence). Trimming shortened V by 2 bases and J by 4 bases, and 10 bases separated the two germline ends. CDR3 region: CASSLSQPADTQYF. In DNA form, the CDR3 reads TGTGCCAGCAGCTTATCTCAGCCGGCAGATACGCAGTATTTT.

Turning to this clone: Distinct nucleotide sequences in the sample also encode this CDR3. J is TRBJ2-7 and V is TRBV6-5; the D gene is possibly TRBD2 (6 bases). Between the trimmed V and J ends, which lost 5 bases and 7 bases, there was a span of 9 bases. Germline V gives CDR1 MNHEY, CDR2 SVGAGI. CDR3 size: 11 residues. CDR3 residues: CASSPGREQYF. The CDR3 region has the DNA TGTGCCAGCAGTCCAGGGAGGGAGCAGTACTTC.

The chain has TRBV4-1 and TRBJ2-5; D is perhaps TRBD2 (5 bases). The germline gives CDR1 MGHRA, CDR2 YSYEKL. The CDR3 spans 15 residues. The germline V and J ends were trimmed by 5 bases and 5 bases, with 18 bases remaining between them. CDR3 region: CASSAATSSWETQYF. The DNA for the CDR3 is TGCGCCAGCAGCGCAGCGACCTCTAGCTGGGAGACCCAGTACTTC.

This rearrangement joins TRBV2 to TRBJ2-1; 7 bases are a match to TRBD1. Unmatched junction bases numbered 6, after V lost 9 bases and J lost 10 bases. Germline V gene lookup returns CDR1 SNHLY and CDR2 FYNNEI. This CDR3 comprises 11 residues. The CDR3 coding sequence is TGTGCCAGAAACAGGGGTTTCGAGCAGTTCTTC. Amino acid sequence: CARNRGFEQFF.

The gene calls are TRBV7-8 and TRBJ2-2, with no clear D. CDR3 size: 13 residues. Deletions cut 3 bases from V and 2 bases from J, with 4 bases between. Germline CDR1 reads SGHVS; CDR2 reads FQNEAQ. The CDR3 protein is CASSFGNTGELFF. DNA of the CDR3: TGTGCCAGCAGCTTTGGAAACACCGGGGAGCTGTTTTTT.

This clone was observed a few times. The CDR3 region has the DNA TGTGCCAGCAGTTACAGGGGCGAAGGAGGCTACACCTTC. This sequence encodes CASSYRGEGGYTF. The chain has TRBV6-5 and TRBJ1-2; possible D gene TRBD1, 5 bases. This CDR3 is 13 amino acids long. Germline CDR1 reads MNHEY; CDR2 reads SVGAGI. V lost 2 bases and J 8 bases, leaving 12 bases between the germline ends.

V gene TRBV7-8 combines with J gene TRBJ2-7; tentative D call: TRBD1 (5 bases). CDR3 length: 11 residues. The germline V and J ends were trimmed by 5 bases and 6 bases, with 8 bases remaining between them. In germline, CDR1 is SGHVS, CDR2 FQNEAQ. CDR3 amino acids: CASSLRGEQYF. The CDR3, as DNA: TGTGCCAGCAGCCTAAGGGGCGAGCAGTACTTC.

The V call is TRBV29-1, the J call TRBJ2-7; 7 positions match TRBD2. CDR3 size: 15 residues. Germline values: CDR1 SQVTM, CDR2 ANQGSEA. Germline trimming cut 2 bases from V and 0 bases from J; bases unmatched to any gene: 7. CDR3 DNA sequence: TGCAGCGTTGAATCCGCGCTAGCGGACTCCTACGAGCAGTACTTC. Translated, it gives CSVESALADSYEQYF.

V usage is TRBV21-1 and J usage is TRBJ2-7. TRBV21-1 is assigned pseudogene status. The CDR3 runs 12 residues. Written as DNA, the CDR3 is TGTGCCAGCAGCAAAGGATGGTACGAGCAGTACTTC. It is translated as CASSKGWYEQYF.

This chain joins TRBV10-3 and TRBJ1-2, with a possible D match to TRBD1 (5 bases). There are 14 residues in the CDR3. Trimming stripped 4 bases from V and 6 bases from J, with 15 bases between. Germline assignment: CDR1 ENHRY and CDR2 SYGVKD. CDR3 protein: CAISGEAGWNGYTF. The CDR3, as DNA: TGTGCCATCAGTGGGGAGGCAGGGTGGAATGGCTACACCTTC.

V is TRBV6-6 and J is TRBJ2-7, with 7 bases lining up with TRBD1. The trim removed 6 bases at V and 6 bases at J, leaving 8 bases unmatched. Germline V lookup: CDR1 MNHNY, CDR2 SVGAGI (reference sequence). The CDR3 length is 13 residues. CDR3 sequence: CASRPRDSVEQYF. Here the CDR3 DNA reads TGTGCCAGCAGGCCCCGGGACAGTGTCGAGCAGTACTTC.

The chain recombines TRBV28 with TRBJ1-5; D not resolved. The CDR3 is 14 amino acids. The germline V and J ends were trimmed by 7 bases and 5 bases, with 15 bases remaining between them. Germline-derived CDR1 and CDR2 are MDHEN and SYDVKM. For the CDR3, the DNA is TGTGCCAGCACCGTCGGGGTAATGGATCAGCCCCAGCATTTT. This translates into CASTVGVMDQPQHF.